A single sample is the source of the 14 T cell receptor beta chains below, sequenced in a study of blood T cell repertoires in COVID-19. Assay used: immunoSEQ multiplex PCR; TCRdb lists only in-frame clones, some missing. The data hold about 240,000 clones, with around 80% observed a single time. Sequencing used peripheral blood. The origin of the receptors is a woman younger than 35 with acute or convalescent COVID-19.

This chain joins TRBV19 and TRBJ1-2; D ambiguous. The CDR3 is 13 amino acids. The germline CDR1 and CDR2 sequences are LNHDA and SQIVND (reference sequence). Trimming shortened V by 5 bases and J by 4 bases, and 11 bases separated the two germline ends. As DNA, the CDR3 is TGTGCCAGTAGTTTCGGGGTGGTCTATGGCTACACCTTC. Translation: CASSFGVVYGYTF.

V gene TRBV7-9 combines with J gene TRBJ2-1; D remains unclear. The V end was cut by 2 bases, the J end by 10 bases, with 12 bases between. Germline V CDR1 and CDR2: SEHNR, FQNEAQ (reference sequence). This CDR3 is 13 amino acids long. This CDR3 is CASSLSSLLEQFF. CDR3 DNA sequence: TGTGCCAGCAGCTTATCGAGCCTATTAGAGCAGTTCTTC.

J is TRBJ2-7 and V is TRBV27; the match to TRBD2 covers 11 bases. J lost 10 bases, V lost 3 bases, and 8 bases had no gene match. The CDR3 covers 14 residues. The germline CDR1 and CDR2 sequences are MNHEY and SMNVEV (reference sequence). The CDR3 loop reads CASSFSSGRKVQYF. In DNA, the CDR3 is TGTGCCAGCAGTTTTTCTAGCGGGAGGAAAGTCCAGTACTTC.

The gene calls are TRBV7-2 and TRBJ1-4, with D possibly matching TRBD1 (6 bases). Trimming removed 4 bases from V and 0 bases from J, with 9 bases in between. CDR3 size: 15 residues. Germline V gene lookup returns CDR1 SGHTA and CDR2 FQGNSA. CDR3 bases: TGTGCCAGCAGCTCACAGGGCACAACTAATGAAAAACTGTTTTTT. This translates into CASSSQGTTNEKLFF.

A single count supports this clone. The V and J genes are TRBV4-3 and TRBJ1-2; possible D gene TRBD1, 5 bases. V was cut by 0 bases and J by 8 bases, with 10 bases left in between. There are 13 residues in the CDR3. Germline V gives CDR1 LGHNA, CDR2 YSLEER. This CDR3 reads CASSQDWRGGYTF. DNA of the CDR3: TGCGCCAGCAGCCAAGATTGGAGGGGCGGCTACACCTTC.

V usage is TRBV6-5 and J usage is TRBJ1-1; 7 nucleotides match TRBD1. CDR1 and CDR2 from the germline V gene are MNHEY and SVGAGI. The length of the CDR3 is 14 residues. V was clipped by 6 bases and J by 4 bases; unmatched bases: 8. The CDR3 spells CASSLDTGATEAFF. The CDR3 DNA reads TGTGCCAGCAGCCTAGATACAGGGGCCACTGAAGCTTTCTTT.

V is TRBV6-5 and J is TRBJ1-3, with TRBD1 as a possible D gene (5 bases). The CDR3 contains 13 residues. The V and J ends lost 6 bases and 0 bases respectively, with 6 bases between them. Germline CDR1 is MNHEY and CDR2 is SVGAGI. CDR3 nucleotide sequence: TGTGCCAGCAGAAGGGGCTCTGGAAACACCATATATTTT. It yields the protein CASRRGSGNTIYF.

The chain joins TRBV21-1 to TRBJ1-6; the table's D call, TRBD1, was not checked against the DNA. TRBV21-1 is termed a pseudogene. The CDR3 sequence is 17 residues long. The CDR3 spells CASSTRGAMAYNSPLHF. The CDR3 bases are TGTGCCAGCAGCACCAGGGGGGCCATGGCCTATAATTCACCCCTCCACTTT.

The chain employs TRBV2 and TRBJ1-1; D uncertain. The CDR3 runs 13 residues. Germline loops: CDR1 SNHLY, CDR2 FYNNEI. The V gene lost 3 bases and the J gene lost 1 base, with 6 bases spanning the gap. Written as DNA, the CDR3 is TGTGCCAGCAGTGACGGTACGAACACTGAAGCTTTCTTT. Translated: CASSDGTNTEAFF.

The chain links TRBV6-2 or TRBV6-3 to TRBJ2-5; the match to TRBD1 covers 8 bases. This CDR3 region has 15 residues. CDR1 is MNHEY, CDR2 SVGEGT, per germline. J lost 4 bases, V lost 2 bases, and 6 bases had no gene match. CDR3 DNA sequence: TGTGCCAGCAGTTACCCAGGACAGGGCCGAGAGACCCAGTACTTC. Its protein product is CASSYPGQGRETQYF.

The V call is TRBV28, the J call TRBJ1-1, with TRBD1 as a possible D gene (5 bases). The CDR3 consists of 13 residues. With 5 bases removed from V and 10 bases from J, the gap between germline ends came to 17 bases. Looked up from germline, CDR1 is MDHEN and CDR2 is SYDVKM. The CDR3 DNA reads as TGTGCCAGCAGTCCCCCGGGGGGAAGGGGAGCTTTCTTT. Translated: CASSPPGGRGAFF.

This clone was observed a handful of times. J is TRBJ2-7 and V is TRBV7-9, with no clear D. Trimming took 2 bases from V and 4 from J, leaving 3 bases between them. This CDR3 spans 11 amino acids. Germline CDR1 and CDR2: SEHNR and FQNEAQ (reference sequence). CDR3 DNA: TGTGCCAGCAGCTTATTATACGAGCAGTACTTC. This codes for CASSLLYEQYF.

The rearrangement links TRBV27 to TRBJ2-1; the match to TRBD2 covers 8 bases. V gave up 5 bases and J gave up 8 bases; unmatched junction bases: 5. The CDR3 contains 13 residues. Germline loops: CDR1 MNHEY, CDR2 SMNVEV (reference sequence). CDR3 residues: CASSPYGGDEQFF. In DNA, the CDR3 is TGTGCCAGCAGTCCTTACGGGGGGGATGAGCAGTTCTTC.

This clone was seen only once. One end of the junction does not line up with germline, which may come from a read error. This chain connects TRBV7-8 to TRBJ1-1; TRBD1 matches 11 bases. Germline CDR1 and CDR2: SGHVS and FQNEAQ. The CDR3 spans 16 residues. CDR3 sequence: CASSVGTGGTNAEAFF. The CDR3 DNA reads TGTGCCAGCAGCGTCGGGACAGGGGGGACGAACGCTGAAGCTTTCTTT.